This T cell receptor beta chain appears in the sequencing data of a study of T cell repertoires in cytomegalovirus infection. Overall study: Use of recently identified HLA-C-restricted and well-studied HLA-B-restricted CMV epitopes was part of the study. Based on public TCR beta signatures, there were indications of CMV infection and of a matching HLA type. Study results and caveats: HLA-C-restricted CMV-specific TCR beta clonotypes prevailed in the ex vivo response.

TCRdb redid the calling of the reads with MiXCR, one entry per CDR3 protein. The sample consists of around 310,000 distinct CDR3 sequences, about 29% of them appearing once. Remarks on this clonotype: Its cognate antigen is unknown.

The sequencing used cultured PBMCs, collected from culture after CMV antigen stimulation. The source is a human donor in good health (CMV status not recorded). Some clones in this sample may be carry-over from other donors' samples.

DNA of the CDR3: TGTGCCAGCAGTTGGGCACAGGGTGAGCGCACTGAAGCTTTCTTT. This gives the protein CASSWAQGERTEAFF. The chain employs TRBV6-9 and TRBJ1-1, with D perhaps matching TRBD1 (6 bases). Germline V gene sequence: CDR1 MNHGY, CDR2 SVAAGI. The CDR3 contains 15 residues. Trimming pared 4 bases from V and 4 bases from J, leaving 16 bases between.